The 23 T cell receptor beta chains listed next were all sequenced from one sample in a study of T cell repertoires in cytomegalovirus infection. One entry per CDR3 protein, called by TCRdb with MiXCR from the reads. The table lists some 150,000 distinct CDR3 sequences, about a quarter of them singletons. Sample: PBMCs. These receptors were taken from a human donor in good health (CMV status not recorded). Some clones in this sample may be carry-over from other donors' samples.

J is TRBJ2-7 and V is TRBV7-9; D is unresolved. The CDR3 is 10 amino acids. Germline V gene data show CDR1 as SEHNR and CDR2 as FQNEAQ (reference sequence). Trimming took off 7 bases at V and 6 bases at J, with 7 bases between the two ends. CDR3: CASKNSEQYF. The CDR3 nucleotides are TGTGCCAGCAAGAACAGCGAGCAGTACTTC.

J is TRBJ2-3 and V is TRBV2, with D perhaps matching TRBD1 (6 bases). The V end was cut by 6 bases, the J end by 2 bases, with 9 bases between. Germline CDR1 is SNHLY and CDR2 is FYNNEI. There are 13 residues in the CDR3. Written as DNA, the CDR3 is TGTGCCAGCAGGGGGGACAACACAGATACGCAGTATTTT. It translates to CASRGDNTDTQYF.

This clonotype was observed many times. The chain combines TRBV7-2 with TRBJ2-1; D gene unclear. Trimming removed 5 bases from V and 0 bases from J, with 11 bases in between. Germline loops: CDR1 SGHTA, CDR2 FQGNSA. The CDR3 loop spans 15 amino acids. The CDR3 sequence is CASSLGPSSYNEQFF. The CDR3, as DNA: TGTGCCAGCAGCCTCGGGCCGAGCTCCTACAATGAGCAGTTCTTC.

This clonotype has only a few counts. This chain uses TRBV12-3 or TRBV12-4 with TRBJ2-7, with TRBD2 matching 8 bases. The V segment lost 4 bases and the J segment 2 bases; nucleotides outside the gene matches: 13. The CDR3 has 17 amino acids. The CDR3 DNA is TGTGCCAGCAGTTCCCTAGTGTCCAGCGGGAGTACCTACGAGCAGTACTTC. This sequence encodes CASSSLVSSGSTYEQYF.

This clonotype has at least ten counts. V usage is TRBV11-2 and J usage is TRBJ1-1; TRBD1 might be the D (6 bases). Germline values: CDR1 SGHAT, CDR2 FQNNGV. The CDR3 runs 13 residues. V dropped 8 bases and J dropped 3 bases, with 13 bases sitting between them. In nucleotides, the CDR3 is TGTGCCAGCCGAGGAGGGGGGGACACTGAAGCTTTCTTT. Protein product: CASRGGGDTEAFF.

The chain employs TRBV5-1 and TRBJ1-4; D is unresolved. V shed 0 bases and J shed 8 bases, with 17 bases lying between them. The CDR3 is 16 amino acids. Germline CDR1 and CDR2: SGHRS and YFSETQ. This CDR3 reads CASSLEGGHLREKLFF. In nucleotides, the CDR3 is TGCGCCAGCAGCTTGGAAGGCGGTCACCTACGGGAAAAACTGTTTTTT. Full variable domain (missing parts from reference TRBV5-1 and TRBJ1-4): KAGVTQTPRYLIKTRGQQVTLSCSPISGHRSVSWYQQTPGQGLQFLFEYFSETQRNKGNFPGRFSGRQFSNSRSEMNVSTLELGDSALYLCASSLEGGHLREKLFFGSGTQLSVL.

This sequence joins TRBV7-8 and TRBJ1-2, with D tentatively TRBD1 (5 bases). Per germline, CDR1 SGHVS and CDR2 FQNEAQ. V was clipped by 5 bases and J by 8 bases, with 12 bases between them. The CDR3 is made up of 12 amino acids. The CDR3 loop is CASSPRGDGYTF. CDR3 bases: TGTGCCAGCAGCCCTAGAGGGGACGGCTACACCTTC.

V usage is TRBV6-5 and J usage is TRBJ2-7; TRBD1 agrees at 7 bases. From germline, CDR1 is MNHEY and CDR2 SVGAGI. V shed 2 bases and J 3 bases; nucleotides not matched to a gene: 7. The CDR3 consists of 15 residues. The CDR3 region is CASSYPGTDSYEQYF. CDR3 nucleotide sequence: TGTGCCAGCAGTTACCCAGGGACAGATAGCTACGAGCAGTACTTC.

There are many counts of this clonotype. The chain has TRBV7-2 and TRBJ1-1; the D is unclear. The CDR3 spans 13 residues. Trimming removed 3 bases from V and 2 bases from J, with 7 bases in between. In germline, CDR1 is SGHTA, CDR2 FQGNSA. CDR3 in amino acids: CASSLRANTEAFF. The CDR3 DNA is TGTGCCAGCAGCTTGAGAGCCAACACTGAAGCTTTCTTT. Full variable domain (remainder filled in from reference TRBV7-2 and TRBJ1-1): GAGVSQSPSNKVTEKGKDVELRCDPISGHTALYWYRQSLGQGLEFLIYFQGNSAPDKSGLPSDRFSAERTGGSVSTLTIQRTQQEDSAVYLCASSLRANTEAFFGQGTRLTVV.

The CDR3 DNA follows: TGTGCCACCAGCGCGGGGCAAAGCAATCAGCCCCAGCATTTT. Translation: CATSAGQSNQPQHF. This rearrangement joins TRBV24-1 to TRBJ1-5, with D tentatively TRBD1 (5 bases). The CDR3 length is 14 residues. V shed 7 bases and J shed 1 base, with 10 bases lying between them. The V gene's germline CDR1 is KGHDR and CDR2 SFDVKD.

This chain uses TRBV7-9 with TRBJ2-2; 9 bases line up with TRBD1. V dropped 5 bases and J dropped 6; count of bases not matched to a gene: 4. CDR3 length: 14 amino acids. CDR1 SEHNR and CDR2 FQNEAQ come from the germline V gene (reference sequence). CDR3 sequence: CASSRTGASGELFF. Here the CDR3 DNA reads TGTGCCAGCAGCCGGACAGGGGCCTCCGGGGAGCTGTTTTTT.

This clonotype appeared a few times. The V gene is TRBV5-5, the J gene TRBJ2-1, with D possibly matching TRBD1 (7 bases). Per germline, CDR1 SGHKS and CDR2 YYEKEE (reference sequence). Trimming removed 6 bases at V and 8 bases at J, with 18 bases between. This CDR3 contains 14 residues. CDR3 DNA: TGTGCCAGCATGGGGGGACAGCGGCGGGATGAGCAGTTCTTC. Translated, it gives CASMGGQRRDEQFF.

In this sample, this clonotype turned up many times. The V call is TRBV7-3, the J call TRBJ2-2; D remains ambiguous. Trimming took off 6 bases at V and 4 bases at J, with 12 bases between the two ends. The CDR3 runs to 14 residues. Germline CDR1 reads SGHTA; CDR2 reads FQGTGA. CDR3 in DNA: TGTGCCAGCAGATACCGGACGGGCACCGGGGAGCTGTTTTTT. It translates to CASRYRTGTGELFF.

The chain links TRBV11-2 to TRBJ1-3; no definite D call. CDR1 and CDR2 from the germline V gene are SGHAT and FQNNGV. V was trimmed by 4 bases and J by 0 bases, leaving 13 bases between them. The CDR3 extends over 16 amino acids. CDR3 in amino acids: CASSSVSSSSGNTIYF. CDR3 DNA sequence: TGTGCCAGCAGCTCCGTCTCTAGCAGCTCTGGAAACACCATATATTTT.

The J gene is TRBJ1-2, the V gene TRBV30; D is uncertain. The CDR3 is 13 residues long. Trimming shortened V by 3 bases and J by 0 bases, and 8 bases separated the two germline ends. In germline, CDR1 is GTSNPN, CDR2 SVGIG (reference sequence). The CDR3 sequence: CAWSDIANYGYTF. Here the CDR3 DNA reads TGTGCCTGGAGCGACATAGCTAACTATGGCTACACCTTC.

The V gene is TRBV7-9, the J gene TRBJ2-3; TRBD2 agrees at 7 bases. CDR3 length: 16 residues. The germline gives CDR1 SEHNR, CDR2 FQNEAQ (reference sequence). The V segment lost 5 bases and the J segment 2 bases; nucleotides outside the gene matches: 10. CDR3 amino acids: CASSAKLAANTDTQYF. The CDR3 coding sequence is TGTGCCAGCAGCGCCAAGCTAGCGGCGAACACAGATACGCAGTATTTT.

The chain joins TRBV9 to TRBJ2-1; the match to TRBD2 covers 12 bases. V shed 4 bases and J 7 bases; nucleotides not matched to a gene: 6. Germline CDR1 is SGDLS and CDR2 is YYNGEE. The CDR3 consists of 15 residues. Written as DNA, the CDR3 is TGTGCCAGCAGCCCTTGGACTAGCGGGGCGAATGAGCAGTTCTTC. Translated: CASSPWTSGANEQFF.

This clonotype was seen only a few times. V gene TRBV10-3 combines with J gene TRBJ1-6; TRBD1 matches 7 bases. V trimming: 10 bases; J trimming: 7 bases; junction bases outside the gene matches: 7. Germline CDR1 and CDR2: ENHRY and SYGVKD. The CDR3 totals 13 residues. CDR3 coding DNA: TGTGCCACCGGGACAGCGGAGAATTCACCCCTCCACTTT. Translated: CATGTAENSPLHF.

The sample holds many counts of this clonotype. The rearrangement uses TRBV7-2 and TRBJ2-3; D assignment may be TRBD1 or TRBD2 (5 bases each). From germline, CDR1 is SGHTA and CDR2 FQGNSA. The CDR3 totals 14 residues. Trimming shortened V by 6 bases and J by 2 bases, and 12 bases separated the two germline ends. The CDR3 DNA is TGTGCCAGCAGGGCCGGGACCAACACAGATACGCAGTATTTT. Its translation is CASRAGTNTDTQYF.

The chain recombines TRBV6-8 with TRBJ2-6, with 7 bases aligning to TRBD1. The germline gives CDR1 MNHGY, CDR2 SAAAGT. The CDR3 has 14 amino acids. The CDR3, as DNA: TGTGGGACAGGAAGCGACTCTGGGGCCAACGTCCTGACTTTC. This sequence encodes CGTGSDSGANVLTF.

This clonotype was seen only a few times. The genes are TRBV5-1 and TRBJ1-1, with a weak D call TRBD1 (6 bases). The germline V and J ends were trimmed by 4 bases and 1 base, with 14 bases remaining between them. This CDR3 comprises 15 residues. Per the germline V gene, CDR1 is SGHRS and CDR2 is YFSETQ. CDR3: CASSPRTERNTEAFF. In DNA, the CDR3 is TGCGCCAGCAGCCCTCGGACAGAACGGAACACTGAAGCTTTCTTT.

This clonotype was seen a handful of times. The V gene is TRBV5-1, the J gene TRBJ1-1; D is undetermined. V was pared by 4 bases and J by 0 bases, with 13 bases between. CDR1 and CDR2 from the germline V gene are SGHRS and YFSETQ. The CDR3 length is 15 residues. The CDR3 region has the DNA TGCGCCAGCAGCCACCGGACGGAGATGAACACTGAAGCTTTCTTT. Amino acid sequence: CASSHRTEMNTEAFF.

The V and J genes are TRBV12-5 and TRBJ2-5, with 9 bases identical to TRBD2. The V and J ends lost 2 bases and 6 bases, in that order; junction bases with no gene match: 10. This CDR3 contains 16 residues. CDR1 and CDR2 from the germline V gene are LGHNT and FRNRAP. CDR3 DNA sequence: TGTGCTAGTGGTTTGTACAGTAGCGGGGGTGGGAAGACCCAGTACTTC. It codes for CASGLYSSGGGKTQYF.